This TCR beta chain derives from a study of T cell repertoires in ileal Crohn's disease. Study-wide context: At surgery, 30% to 35% of patients smoked, with median disease duration roughly 7.2 years. Study-wide points: Compared with non-smokers, active smokers at surgery showed more clonal expansions. Sorted CD8 T cells held more high-frequency clones than CD4.

The germline CDR1 and CDR2 sequences are SGHDT and YYEEEE. Trimming cost V 4 bases and J 0 bases, with 14 bases left between them. The CDR3 is made up of 16 amino acids. Eligibility required adulthood, ileal or ileocolonic Crohn's disease and indicated ileocolonic resection. Details on this clone: Antigen specificity is unknown.

Profiling relied on immunoSEQ multiplex PCR, and the TCRdb table lists in-frame clones only, not all of them. The profile shows under 5,000 clones, approximately 69% of them singletons. This TCR was recovered from an adult with Crohn's disease. Sample: ileal tissue. The V call is TRBV5-6, the J call TRBJ1-3, with D possibly being TRBD1 (6 bases). CDR3 protein: CASSTRDISSGNTIYF. The DNA of the CDR3 is TGTGCCAGCAGCACCCGGGACATTAGCTCTGGAAACACCATATATTTT.